The rows below give T cell receptor beta chains drawn from one sample of a study of blood T cell repertoires in COVID-19. Data came from immunoSEQ multiplex PCR; TCRdb stores just in-frame clones and leaves some out. This table has about 110,000 clones, over 70% appearing once. Input material: peripheral blood. The receptors originated from a woman aged 70-85 years with acute or convalescent COVID-19. Both conserved end residues are part of each CDR3. Each record gives: CDR3 protein, CDR3 DNA, clone size, V gene, D gene, J gene. The D gene is left open where the match is weak. Clone size is stated in some rows and not others, as once, few, many or a class when expanded.

cdr3_aa: CASSLDRGRDTQYF
cdr3_nt: TGTGCCAGCAGCTTAGACAGGGGGAGAGATACGCAGTATTTT
clone_size: .
v_call: TRBV7-2
d_call: TRBD1
j_call: TRBJ2-3

cdr3_aa: CASSSWTDLAKNIQYF
cdr3_nt: TGTGCCAGCAGTTCCTGGACAGACCTAGCCAAAAACATTCAGTACTTC
clone_size: .
v_call: TRBV28
d_call: .
j_call: TRBJ2-4

cdr3_aa: CASSLTGSGLASEQYF
cdr3_nt: TGCGCCAGCAGCTTGACGGGATCGGGACTAGCATCCGAGCAGTACTTC
clone_size: .
v_call: TRBV5-1
d_call: TRBD2
j_call: TRBJ2-7

cdr3_aa: CASSSGVSYEQYF
cdr3_nt: TGTGCCAGCAGCTCCGGGGTCTCCTACGAGCAGTACTTC
clone_size: few
v_call: TRBV7-9
d_call: .
j_call: TRBJ2-7

cdr3_aa: CAISEYGGSYEQYF
cdr3_nt: TGTGCCATCAGTGAGTATGGCGGGAGTTACGAGCAGTACTTC
clone_size: .
v_call: TRBV10-3
d_call: TRBD2
j_call: TRBJ2-7

cdr3_aa: CASSAQEQYF
cdr3_nt: TGTGCCAGCAGTGCGCAGGAGCAGTACTTC
clone_size: .
v_call: TRBV2
d_call: .
j_call: TRBJ2-7

cdr3_aa: CASSQVVGLAPNNEQFF
cdr3_nt: TGTGCCAGCAGCCAAGTTGTAGGACTAGCGCCCAACAATGAGCAGTTCTTC
clone_size: .
v_call: TRBV14
d_call: TRBD2
j_call: TRBJ2-1

cdr3_aa: CARSSPRTGKNQPQHF
cdr3_nt: TGTGCCAGAAGCTCCCCTCGGACAGGGAAGAATCAGCCCCAGCATTTT
clone_size: .
v_call: TRBV5-3
d_call: TRBD1
j_call: TRBJ1-5

cdr3_aa: CASGLAGGYNEQFF
cdr3_nt: TGTGCCAGTGGGCTAGCGGGAGGGTACAATGAGCAGTTCTTC
clone_size: .
v_call: TRBV19
d_call: TRBD2
j_call: TRBJ2-1

cdr3_aa: CASSLNGRNYEQYF
cdr3_nt: TGCGCCAGCAGCTTGAACGGGAGAAATTACGAGCAGTACTTC
clone_size: .
v_call: TRBV5-1
d_call: .
j_call: TRBJ2-7

cdr3_aa: CASSFTKNIQYF
cdr3_nt: TGTGCCAGCAGCTTTACCAAAAACATTCAGTACTTC
clone_size: .
v_call: TRBV7-9
d_call: .
j_call: TRBJ2-4

cdr3_aa: CASSLESGVETQYF
cdr3_nt: TGTGCCAGCAGCTTGGAGTCAGGGGTGGAGACCCAGTACTTC
clone_size: .
v_call: TRBV5-5
d_call: .
j_call: TRBJ2-5

cdr3_aa: CASSPQGQGYNEQFF
cdr3_nt: TGCGCCAGCAGCCCTCAGGGACAGGGATACAATGAGCAGTTCTTC
clone_size: once
v_call: TRBV5-1
d_call: TRBD1
j_call: TRBJ2-1

cdr3_aa: CASSRSSGRTGELFF
cdr3_nt: TGTGCCAGCAGCCGATCTAGCGGGAGGACCGGGGAGCTGTTTTTT
clone_size: .
v_call: TRBV7-3
d_call: TRBD2
j_call: TRBJ2-2

cdr3_aa: CSVTDFSSGNTIYF
cdr3_nt: TGCAGCGTTACGGACTTCAGCTCTGGAAACACCATATATTTT
clone_size: .
v_call: TRBV29-1
d_call: .
j_call: TRBJ1-3

cdr3_aa: CASSFSGGLYEQYF
cdr3_nt: TGTGCCAGCAGTTTTAGCGGGGGACTCTACGAGCAGTACTTC
clone_size: .
v_call: TRBV6-1
d_call: TRBD2
j_call: TRBJ2-7

cdr3_aa: CASSRYRDFYGYTF
cdr3_nt: TGTGCCAGCAGCCGCTACAGGGATTTCTATGGCTACACCTTC
clone_size: .
v_call: TRBV14
d_call: .
j_call: TRBJ1-2

cdr3_aa: CASSRGITLRANTEAFF
cdr3_nt: TGCGCCAGCAGTCGAGGAATCACACTCAGGGCTAACACTGAAGCTTTCTTT
clone_size: .
v_call: TRBV23-1
d_call: .
j_call: TRBJ1-1

cdr3_aa: CASSELNRRLMDGYTF
cdr3_nt: TGTGCCAGCAGCGAACTCAACAGGAGATTAATGGACGGCTACACCTTC
clone_size: .
v_call: TRBV7-9
d_call: .
j_call: TRBJ1-2

cdr3_aa: CSVETGGADTQYF
cdr3_nt: TGCAGCGTTGAGACAGGGGGCGCAGATACGCAGTATTTT
clone_size: .
v_call: TRBV29-1
d_call: TRBD1
j_call: TRBJ2-3

cdr3_aa: CASRWSGGVTDTQYF
cdr3_nt: TGTGCCAGCAGGTGGAGCGGGGGGGTGACAGATACGCAGTATTTT
clone_size: .
v_call: TRBV6-5
d_call: TRBD2
j_call: TRBJ2-3

cdr3_aa: CASSILGQGEKLFF
cdr3_nt: TGTGCCAGTAGTATCCTCGGACAAGGCGAAAAACTGTTTTTT
clone_size: .
v_call: TRBV19
d_call: .
j_call: TRBJ1-4

cdr3_aa: CASSLVRGRAGGYTF
cdr3_nt: TGTGCCAGCAGCTTAGTTCGAGGCCGCGCAGGGGGCTACACCTTC
clone_size: .
v_call: TRBV7-2
d_call: .
j_call: TRBJ1-2

cdr3_aa: CASRTSDNEQFF
cdr3_nt: TGTGCCAGCAGGACTAGCGACAATGAGCAGTTCTTC
clone_size: .
v_call: TRBV12-3/TRBV12-4
d_call: TRBD2
j_call: TRBJ2-1

cdr3_aa: CASSPRVETQYF
cdr3_nt: TGTGCCAGCAGCCCCCGTGTTGAGACCCAGTACTTC
clone_size: .
v_call: TRBV6-5
d_call: .
j_call: TRBJ2-5

cdr3_aa: CASSQLAQETQYF
cdr3_nt: TGTGCCAGCAGCCAACTAGCGCAAGAGACCCAGTACTTC
clone_size: .
v_call: TRBV3-1/TRBV3-2
d_call: .
j_call: TRBJ2-5

cdr3_aa: CASSRQGTSGNTIYF
cdr3_nt: TGTGCCAGCAGTAGACAGGGGACCTCTGGAAACACCATATATTTT
clone_size: .
v_call: TRBV6-5
d_call: TRBD1
j_call: TRBJ1-3

cdr3_aa: CASSFGTGGISVYGYTF
cdr3_nt: TGTGCCAGCAGCTTCGGGACAGGGGGCATCAGTGTCTATGGCTACACCTTC
clone_size: .
v_call: TRBV2
d_call: TRBD1
j_call: TRBJ1-2

cdr3_aa: CASSRASGSSLGDTQYF
cdr3_nt: TGTGCCAGTAGTCGCGCTAGCGGGAGTTCCCTGGGAGATACGCAGTATTTT
clone_size: .
v_call: TRBV19
d_call: TRBD2
j_call: TRBJ2-3

cdr3_aa: CARSLSFGRGQETQYF
cdr3_nt: TGTGCCAGAAGCTTGAGCTTTGGCAGGGGGCAAGAGACCCAGTACTTC
clone_size: few
v_call: TRBV5-3
d_call: TRBD1
j_call: TRBJ2-5

cdr3_aa: CASSLVGLAVQETQYF
cdr3_nt: TGTGCCAGCAGCTTGGTGGGACTAGCGGTCCAAGAGACCCAGTACTTC
clone_size: .
v_call: TRBV5-4
d_call: TRBD2
j_call: TRBJ2-5

cdr3_aa: CASSFGTSGSRETQYF
cdr3_nt: TGTGCCAGCAGCTTTGGGACTAGCGGGAGTCGCGAGACCCAGTACTTC
clone_size: .
v_call: TRBV7-3
d_call: TRBD2
j_call: TRBJ2-5

cdr3_aa: CASSAGGGNTEAFF
cdr3_nt: TGCGCCAGCAGCGCCGGCGGGGGGAACACTGAAGCTTTCTTT
clone_size: .
v_call: TRBV10-1
d_call: .
j_call: TRBJ1-1

cdr3_aa: CASSGGQSNSPLHF
cdr3_nt: TGTGCCAGTAGTGGCGGACAGTCGAATTCACCCCTCCACTTT
clone_size: .
v_call: TRBV19
d_call: .
j_call: TRBJ1-6

cdr3_aa: CASSLTKRTFSVTDTQYF
cdr3_nt: TGTGCCAGCAGCCTGACTAAGCGGACCTTTTCTGTCACAGATACGCAGTATTTT
clone_size: .
v_call: TRBV5-6
d_call: .
j_call: TRBJ2-3

cdr3_aa: CASSSGTVYSNQETQYF
cdr3_nt: TGTGCCAGCAGCTCAGGGACAGTTTACAGCAATCAAGAGACCCAGTACTTC
clone_size: few
v_call: TRBV7-8
d_call: TRBD1
j_call: TRBJ2-5

cdr3_aa: CASSPRDRAYNEQFF
cdr3_nt: TGTGCCAGCAGCCCCAGGGACAGGGCTTACAATGAGCAGTTCTTC
clone_size: .
v_call: TRBV7-3
d_call: TRBD1
j_call: TRBJ2-1

cdr3_aa: CASSLVGLAMIPYEQYF
cdr3_nt: TGTGCCAGCAGCTTAGTAGGGCTAGCGATGATCCCCTACGAGCAGTACTTC
clone_size: .
v_call: TRBV7-8
d_call: .
j_call: TRBJ2-7

cdr3_aa: CASSLEGQGFYGYTF
cdr3_nt: TGCGCCAGCAGCCTCGAGGGGCAGGGGTTTTATGGCTACACCTTC
clone_size: .
v_call: TRBV4-1
d_call: .
j_call: TRBJ1-2

cdr3_aa: CATSDSRKGGGTETQYF
cdr3_nt: TGTGCCACCAGTGATTCCCGAAAAGGGGGGGGCACGGAGACCCAGTACTTC
clone_size: .
v_call: TRBV24-1
d_call: .
j_call: TRBJ2-5

cdr3_aa: CASLGQGPSGAFF
cdr3_nt: TGTGCCAGTTTGGGACAGGGGCCTTCGGGCGCTTTCTTT
clone_size: .
v_call: TRBV19
d_call: TRBD1
j_call: TRBJ1-1

cdr3_aa: CASSLGGPNEAFF
cdr3_nt: TGTGCCAGCAGCTTGGGCGGGCCAAATGAAGCTTTCTTT
clone_size: .
v_call: TRBV5-4
d_call: .
j_call: TRBJ1-1

cdr3_aa: CASSLGQGARGYTF
cdr3_nt: TGTGCCAGCAGCTTAGGACAGGGGGCGAGGGGCTACACCTTC
clone_size: .
v_call: TRBV7-6
d_call: TRBD1
j_call: TRBJ1-2

cdr3_aa: CASSLLTSGTYNEQFF
cdr3_nt: TGCGCCAGCAGCCTCCTGACTAGCGGGACTTACAATGAGCAGTTCTTC
clone_size: .
v_call: TRBV4-1
d_call: TRBD2
j_call: TRBJ2-1

cdr3_aa: CASSPMGGGQPQHF
cdr3_nt: TGTGCCAGCAGTCCGATGGGGGGGGGTCAGCCCCAGCATTTT
clone_size: .
v_call: TRBV11-2
d_call: .
j_call: TRBJ1-5

cdr3_aa: CASSRQGGFPGNEQFF
cdr3_nt: TGTGCCAGCAGCCGCCAGGGTGGCTTCCCCGGCAATGAGCAGTTCTTC
clone_size: .
v_call: TRBV3-1/TRBV3-2
d_call: .
j_call: TRBJ2-1

cdr3_aa: CASSVRVGETQYF
cdr3_nt: TGCGCCAGCAGCGTGAGGGTAGGCGAGACCCAGTACTTC
clone_size: .
v_call: TRBV5-1
d_call: .
j_call: TRBJ2-5

cdr3_aa: CASSSGQEGVEQFF
cdr3_nt: TGCGCCAGCAGCTCGGGACAGGAGGGGGTTGAGCAGTTCTTC
clone_size: .
v_call: TRBV5-1
d_call: TRBD1
j_call: TRBJ2-1

cdr3_aa: CASSQGPRTASYEQYF
cdr3_nt: TGTGCCAGCAGCCAAGGGCCTCGGACAGCCTCCTACGAGCAGTACTTC
clone_size: .
v_call: TRBV14
d_call: .
j_call: TRBJ2-7

cdr3_aa: CASSLLAGEVAGELFF
cdr3_nt: TGCGCCAGCAGCTTACTAGCGGGGGAGGTAGCCGGGGAGCTGTTTTTT
clone_size: .
v_call: TRBV5-1
d_call: TRBD2
j_call: TRBJ2-2

cdr3_aa: CASSAGTGGADTQYF
cdr3_nt: TGTGCCAGCAGCGCGGGGACAGGGGGCGCGGATACGCAGTATTTT
clone_size: .
v_call: TRBV5-6
d_call: TRBD1
j_call: TRBJ2-3

cdr3_aa: CASSLAPRESEAFF
cdr3_nt: TGTGCCAGCAGCTTGGCCCCCAGGGAATCTGAAGCTTTCTTT
clone_size: .
v_call: TRBV5-5
d_call: .
j_call: TRBJ1-1

cdr3_aa: CASSPGGSNTEAFF
cdr3_nt: TGTGCCAGCTCACCCGGGGGGTCTAACACTGAAGCTTTCTTT
clone_size: .
v_call: TRBV18
d_call: .
j_call: TRBJ1-1

cdr3_aa: CAIRGYSNQPQHF
cdr3_nt: TGTGCCATAAGGGGGTATAGCAATCAGCCCCAGCATTTT
clone_size: .
v_call: TRBV28
d_call: .
j_call: TRBJ1-5

cdr3_aa: CASRERQGPMNTEAFF
cdr3_nt: TGTGCCAGCAGAGAGCGACAGGGTCCGATGAACACTGAAGCTTTCTTT
clone_size: .
v_call: TRBV13
d_call: TRBD1
j_call: TRBJ1-1